This T cell receptor (beta chain) was retrieved from a study of shared clonotypes between healthy human individuals. Using immunoSEQ multiplex PCR, the repertoire was profiled, and TCRdb retains in-frame clones only, with some absent. The data show about 2.4 million clones, with approximately 93% seen just once and around 0.37% held by the top ten. The CDR3 length is 12 residues. Trimming took off 2 bases at V and 5 bases at J, with 6 bases between the two ends. Germline V CDR1 and CDR2: MDHEN, SYDVKM. As concerns this clone: Other DNA sequences in this specimen translate into the identical CDR3.

The sequenced sample was naive CD4+ T cells from PBMCs. Subset described: CD45RA+ positively selected. The receptor was derived from a man aged 18 to 29 in good health. Some clones in this sample may be carry-over from other donors' samples. The rearrangement links TRBV28 to TRBJ1-2; no definite D call. CDR3 DNA: TGTGCCAGCAGTTTAGCAGATTATGGCTACACCTTC. The encoded protein is CASSLADYGYTF.